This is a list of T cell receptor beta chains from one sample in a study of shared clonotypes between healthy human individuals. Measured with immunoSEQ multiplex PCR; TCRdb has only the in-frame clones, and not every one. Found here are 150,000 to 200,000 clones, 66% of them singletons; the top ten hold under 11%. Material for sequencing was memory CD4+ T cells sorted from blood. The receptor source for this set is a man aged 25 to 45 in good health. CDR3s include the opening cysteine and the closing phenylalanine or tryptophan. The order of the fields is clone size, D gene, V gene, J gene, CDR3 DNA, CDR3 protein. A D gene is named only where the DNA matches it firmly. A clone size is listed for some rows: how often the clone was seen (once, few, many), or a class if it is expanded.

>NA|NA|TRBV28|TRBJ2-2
TGTGCCAGCAGTTTACCCCGTCCCCTGGGGACCGGGGAGCTGTTTTTT
CASSLPRPLGTGELFF
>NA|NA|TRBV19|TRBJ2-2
TGTGCCAGTAGTATAGACGGGAGACGAACCGGGGAGCTGTTTTTT
CASSIDGRRTGELFF
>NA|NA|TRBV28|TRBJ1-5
TGTGCCAGCAGTTTGTTCAGAGATCAGCCCCAGCATTTT
CASSLFRDQPQHF
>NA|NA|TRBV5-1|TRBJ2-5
TGCGCCAGCAGCTTCGGCCAGCGGGAAGAGACCCAGTACTTC
CASSFGQREETQYF
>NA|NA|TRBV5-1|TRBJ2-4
TGCGCCAGCAGCTCCCAACAGGGATCAGCCAAAAACATTCAGTACTTC
CASSSQQGSAKNIQYF
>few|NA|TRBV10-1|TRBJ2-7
TGCGCCAGCAGTGAGTCGGGACGTAACTACGAGCAGTACTTC
CASSESGRNYEQYF
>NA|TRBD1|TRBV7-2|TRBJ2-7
TGTGCCAGCAGCTCTGGGACAGGCGACTACGAGCAGTACTTC
CASSSGTGDYEQYF
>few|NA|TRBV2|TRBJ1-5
TGTGCCAGCAGTGACCGCAGTAATCAGCCCCAGCATTTT
CASSDRSNQPQHF
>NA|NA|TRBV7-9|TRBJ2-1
TGTGCCAGCAGCACCCACAATGAGCAGTTCTTC
CASSTHNEQFF
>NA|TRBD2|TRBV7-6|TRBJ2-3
TGTGCCAGCAGCTCCAGCGGGAGTGGGACAGATACGCAGTATTTT
CASSSSGSGTDTQYF
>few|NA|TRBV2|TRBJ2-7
TGTGCCAGCACAGACAGGCGATCCTACGAGCAGTACTTC
CASTDRRSYEQYF
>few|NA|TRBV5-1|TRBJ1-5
TGCGCCAGCAGCTTATCCGGACAGTACAATCAGCCCCAGCATTTT
CASSLSGQYNQPQHF
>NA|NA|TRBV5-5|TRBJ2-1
TGTGCCGCGTCAGAGAAAAGCGGCAATGAGCAGTTCTTC
CAASEKSGNEQFF
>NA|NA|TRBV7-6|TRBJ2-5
TGTGCCAGCAGCTTAGTTCCGGACCAAGAGACCCAGTACTTC
CASSLVPDQETQYF
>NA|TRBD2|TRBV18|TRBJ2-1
TGTGCCAGCTCACTGAAGAGGACTAGCTACAATGAGCAGTTCTTC
CASSLKRTSYNEQFF